This T cell receptor beta chain stems from a study of T cell responses to AZD1222 COVID-19 vaccine. General study results and limits: Regions left unmutated in variants are reportedly the target of nearly half of spike-specific TCRs. Distributed over spike, vaccine-associated CD4 TCRs predominated at 160-218 and 743-854.

With regard to this clone: What it binds is not known.

The table came from immunoSEQ multiplex PCR; TCRdb's copy has only in-frame clones and leaves some out. The data hold 150,000 to 200,000 clones, with roughly 92% observed a single time. The sequence was obtained from an adult in good health. This sample comprised peripheral blood, obtained on day 0 of AZD1222 vaccination.

CDR3 sequence (DNA): TGTGCCAGCAGCCCGTTAGCGGGAGGGCTCCACACCGGGGAGCTGTTTTTT. It is translated as CASSPLAGGLHTGELFF. The chain couples TRBV7-3 to TRBJ2-2; 11 bases align to TRBD2. V lost 5 bases to trimming and J lost 3 bases; unmatched junction nucleotides: 8. Germline CDR1 and CDR2: SGHTA and FQGTGA. The CDR3 totals 17 residues.